The 5 T cell receptor beta chains presented below share a single source sample, sequenced in a study of identical twins. Each CDR3 protein gets one entry after TCRdb re-called the 5' RACE reads with MiXCR. Here the sample spans just over 450,000 distinct CDR3 sequences, 13% to 15% being singletons. These data also formed part of another study, on yellow fever vaccine responses in identical twins.

Source material: CD4+ T cells sorted from blood. The receptors come from a woman aged 18-29 years in good health.

The chain combines TRBV6-5 with TRBJ2-2, with D perhaps matching TRBD1 (5 bases). CDR1 MNHEY and CDR2 SVGAGI come from the germline V gene. CDR3 length: 15 residues. The ends were cut back, 0 bases at V and 5 bases at J, with 10 bases in the middle. CDR3 protein: CASSYSQGWTGELFF. The CDR3 DNA reads as TGTGCCAGCAGTTACTCCCAGGGATGGACCGGGGAGCTGTTTTTT.

This clonotype was found a few times. The chain has TRBV10-3 and TRBJ2-7, with 8 bases aligning to TRBD2. Germline assignment: CDR1 ENHRY and CDR2 SYGVKD. CDR3 length: 16 residues. After removal of 3 bases from V and 5 bases from J, the junction contained 12 bases not matched to a gene. The CDR3 nucleotides are TGTGCCATCAGTGAAGAGCCGGGGACTAGAGGCCACGAGCAGTACTTC. Protein sequence: CAISEEPGTRGHEQYF.

The chain uses TRBV20-1 and TRBJ2-7, with 8 bases fitting TRBD1. After removal of 3 bases from V and 3 bases from J, the junction contained 10 bases not matched to a gene. The CDR3 is made up of 15 amino acids. Germline V CDR1 and CDR2: DFQATT, SNEGSKA (reference sequence). The CDR3 sequence is CSASDRGKGIYEQYF. The CDR3 DNA sequence: TGCAGTGCTAGTGACAGGGGAAAGGGTATCTACGAGCAGTACTTC.

The genes are TRBV18 and TRBJ2-1; D remains ambiguous. V dropped 3 bases and J dropped 6 bases, with 15 bases sitting between them. The CDR3 length is 15 residues. Germline V CDR1 and CDR2: KGHSH, LQKENI. CDR3 sequence: CASSPPSPPSNEQFF. Here the CDR3 DNA reads TGTGCCAGCTCACCCCCATCGCCCCCCTCCAATGAGCAGTTCTTC.

This clonotype was recorded a few times. The chain is built from TRBV28 and TRBJ2-1; 13 bases map to TRBD2. Trimming cost V 2 bases and J 9 bases; bases outside gene matches: 13. This CDR3 is 18 amino acids long. Germline V gene sequence: CDR1 MDHEN, CDR2 SYDVKM. The CDR3 spells CASSLGLAGVFPHSEQFF. CDR3 sequence (DNA): TGTGCCAGCAGTTTAGGACTAGCGGGAGTATTCCCCCACAGTGAGCAGTTCTTC.